This T cell receptor beta chain emerged from a study of blood T cell repertoires in COVID-19. Study in general: Samples came from the United States, Italy and Spain, spanning acute and convalescent COVID-19.

Only in-frame clones appear in the TCRdb table, and some are missing; sequencing was by immunoSEQ multiplex PCR. The sample shows 300,000 to 350,000 clones, around nine tenths of them seen only once. Trimming removed 6 bases from V and 3 bases from J; junction bases left unmatched: 10. Germline V gives CDR1 MDHEN, CDR2 SYDVKM. This CDR3 region has 16 residues. Sequenced sample: peripheral blood. This sequence originates from a woman aged 70-85 years with COVID-19, enrolled during active disease. The rearrangement uses TRBV28 and TRBJ2-3, with 9 nucleotides matching TRBD2. The CDR3 region is CASRTTLAGLTDTQYF. CDR3 DNA: TGTGCCAGCAGGACAACTCTAGCGGGGTTAACAGATACGCAGTATTTT.